Listed below are T cell receptor beta chains from one sample, sequenced in a study of T cell repertoires in ileal Crohn's disease. Profiling relied on immunoSEQ multiplex PCR, and the TCRdb table lists in-frame clones only, not all of them. This sample carries some 28,000 clones, around 80% of them seen once, and the ten largest clones take 4.5% to 6%. Sequenced: ileal tissue. These receptors were taken from an adult with Crohn's disease. Both conserved end residues are part of each CDR3. The D gene is left open where the match is weak. A clone size is listed for some rows: how often the clone was seen (once, few, many), or a class if it is expanded.

abundance: NA; d_gene: TRBD1; j_gene: TRBJ1-1; v_gene: TRBV5-8; CDR3aa: CASSPRGQGNTEAFF; CDR3nt: TGTGCCAGCAGCCCCCGTGGACAGGGAAACACTGAAGCTTTCTTT
abundance: NA; d_gene: NA; j_gene: TRBJ1-3; v_gene: TRBV7-9; CDR3aa: CASSLGAVSGNTIYF; CDR3nt: TGTGCCAGCAGCTTGGGGGCGGTATCCGGAAACACCATATATTTT
abundance: once; d_gene: TRBD1; j_gene: TRBJ1-1; v_gene: TRBV5-6; CDR3aa: CASSLGDRDLNTEAFF; CDR3nt: TGCGCCAGCAGCTTGGGGGACAGGGATTTGAACACTGAAGCTTTCTTT
abundance: NA; d_gene: NA; j_gene: TRBJ1-2; v_gene: TRBV29-1; CDR3aa: CSVGGLHRVGYGYTF; CDR3nt: TGCAGCGTTGGAGGCCTACACAGGGTAGGCTATGGCTACACCTTC
abundance: NA; d_gene: NA; j_gene: TRBJ2-3; v_gene: TRBV5-1; CDR3aa: CASSRSAGAFTDTQYF; CDR3nt: TGCGCCAGCAGCCGCTCGGCGGGGGCCTTCACAGATACGCAGTATTTT
abundance: NA; d_gene: NA; j_gene: TRBJ2-1; v_gene: TRBV9; CDR3aa: CASSKGGGAYNEQFF; CDR3nt: TGTGCCAGCAGCAAAGGAGGGGGGGCCTACAATGAGCAGTTCTTC
abundance: once; d_gene: NA; j_gene: TRBJ2-7; v_gene: TRBV7-8; CDR3aa: CASSLELAPNSYEQYF; CDR3nt: TGTGCCAGCAGCTTAGAGCTAGCGCCAAATTCCTACGAGCAGTACTTC
abundance: NA; d_gene: TRBD1; j_gene: TRBJ1-1; v_gene: TRBV6-1; CDR3aa: CASSVEFGTVKNTEAFF; CDR3nt: TGTGCCAGCAGTGTAGAGTTTGGGACAGTCAAGAACACTGAAGCTTTCTTT
abundance: NA; d_gene: NA; j_gene: TRBJ2-2; v_gene: TRBV18; CDR3aa: CASSSGQRNTGELFF; CDR3nt: TGTGCCAGCTCATCGGGACAAAGGAACACCGGGGAGCTGTTTTTT
abundance: NA; d_gene: NA; j_gene: TRBJ2-7; v_gene: TRBV7-2; CDR3aa: CASSLLARGQTYEQYF; CDR3nt: TGTGCCAGCAGCTTGCTCGCGCGGGGACAGACCTACGAGCAGTACTTC
abundance: NA; d_gene: TRBD1; j_gene: TRBJ1-2; v_gene: TRBV30; CDR3aa: CALRTGRLRDGYTF; CDR3nt: TGTGCCCTTCGGACAGGGAGGTTACGGGATGGCTACACCTTC
abundance: NA; d_gene: NA; j_gene: TRBJ2-3; v_gene: TRBV2; CDR3aa: CASTGLSTDTQYF; CDR3nt: TGTGCCAGCACCGGTCTGAGCACAGATACGCAGTATTTT
abundance: NA; d_gene: TRBD1; j_gene: TRBJ1-2; v_gene: TRBV11-2; CDR3aa: CASSFWTGNYGYTF; CDR3nt: TGTGCCAGCAGCTTTTGGACAGGCAACTATGGCTACACCTTC
abundance: NA; d_gene: NA; j_gene: TRBJ2-1; v_gene: TRBV5-6; CDR3aa: CASSSSGIPPSVF; CDR3nt: TGTGCCAGCAGCTCCTCGGGGATACCCCCGAGCGTCTTC
abundance: NA; d_gene: TRBD1; j_gene: TRBJ1-6; v_gene: TRBV11-2; CDR3aa: CASSSDREWRTLHF; CDR3nt: TGTGCCAGCAGCTCGGACAGGGAATGGAGGACCCTCCACTTT
abundance: NA; d_gene: NA; j_gene: TRBJ2-2; v_gene: TRBV6-6; CDR3aa: CASSRQENTGELFF; CDR3nt: TGTGCCAGCAGCCGACAGGAGAACACCGGGGAGCTGTTTTTT
abundance: NA; d_gene: TRBD1; j_gene: TRBJ1-3; v_gene: TRBV6-5; CDR3aa: CASANRGPSGNTIYF; CDR3nt: TGTGCCAGCGCTAACAGGGGCCCCTCTGGAAACACCATATATTTT
abundance: once; d_gene: NA; j_gene: TRBJ2-1; v_gene: TRBV18; CDR3aa: CASSPNPTDISYNEQFF; CDR3nt: TGTGCCAGCTCACCTAACCCGACAGATATCTCCTACAATGAGCAGTTCTTC
abundance: NA; d_gene: NA; j_gene: TRBJ2-3; v_gene: TRBV4-3; CDR3aa: CASSQDPPGQRTDTQYF; CDR3nt: TGCGCCAGCAGCCAAGATCCTCCGGGACAACGCACAGATACGCAGTATTTT
abundance: NA; d_gene: TRBD1; j_gene: TRBJ2-1; v_gene: TRBV11-3; CDR3aa: CASSSHRGHYNEQFF; CDR3nt: TGTGCCAGCAGCTCTCACAGGGGCCACTACAATGAGCAGTTCTTC
abundance: NA; d_gene: NA; j_gene: TRBJ1-1; v_gene: TRBV30; CDR3aa: CAWSPGRGEAFF; CDR3nt: TGTGCCTGGAGTCCCGGACGGGGTGAAGCTTTCTTT
abundance: few; d_gene: NA; j_gene: TRBJ2-7; v_gene: TRBV5-1; CDR3aa: CASSLEVAYEQYF; CDR3nt: TGCGCCAGCAGCTTGGAAGTAGCGTACGAGCAGTACTTC
abundance: NA; d_gene: TRBD1; j_gene: TRBJ1-6; v_gene: TRBV19; CDR3aa: CASSMDQGVFSPLHF; CDR3nt: TGTGCCAGTAGTATGGATCAGGGGGTCTTTTCACCCCTCCACTTT
abundance: once; d_gene: NA; j_gene: TRBJ1-5; v_gene: TRBV15; CDR3aa: CATSRDVSDYQPQHF; CDR3nt: TGTGCCACCAGCAGAGATGTAAGCGATTATCAGCCCCAGCATTTT
abundance: NA; d_gene: NA; j_gene: TRBJ2-5; v_gene: TRBV7-7; CDR3aa: CASSPGVIETQYF; CDR3nt: TGTGCCAGCAGCCCAGGGGTAATAGAGACCCAGTACTTC
abundance: NA; d_gene: TRBD2; j_gene: TRBJ2-7; v_gene: TRBV18; CDR3aa: CASSPPYASGGPSPSEQYF; CDR3nt: TGTGCCAGCTCACCACCGTATGCTAGCGGGGGTCCTTCCCCTTCCGAGCAGTACTTC
abundance: NA; d_gene: TRBD1; j_gene: TRBJ1-4; v_gene: TRBV5-1; CDR3aa: CASSFAQGEKLFF; CDR3nt: TGCGCCAGCAGCTTCGCACAGGGGGAAAAACTGTTTTTT
abundance: once; d_gene: TRBD1; j_gene: TRBJ2-3; v_gene: TRBV5-6; CDR3aa: CASSILGTGAADTQYF; CDR3nt: TGTGCCAGCAGCATCCTAGGGACAGGGGCCGCAGATACGCAGTATTTT
abundance: once; d_gene: TRBD1; j_gene: TRBJ2-7; v_gene: TRBV11-2; CDR3aa: CASSARTGSSYEQYF; CDR3nt: TGTGCCAGCAGCGCCCGGACAGGGAGCTCCTACGAGCAGTACTTC
abundance: once; d_gene: TRBD2; j_gene: TRBJ2-5; v_gene: TRBV9; CDR3aa: CASSATSGGETQYF; CDR3nt: TGTGCCAGCAGCGCGACTAGCGGGGGGGAGACCCAGTACTTC
abundance: once; d_gene: NA; j_gene: TRBJ2-7; v_gene: TRBV7-2; CDR3aa: CASSLGPEQYF; CDR3nt: TGTGCCAGCAGCTTAGGTCCCGAGCAGTACTTC
abundance: NA; d_gene: TRBD1; j_gene: TRBJ2-3; v_gene: TRBV4-1; CDR3aa: CASSQDRDSYDTQYF; CDR3nt: TGCGCCAGCAGCCAAGACCGGGACAGTTACGATACGCAGTATTTT
abundance: NA; d_gene: NA; j_gene: TRBJ2-5; v_gene: TRBV7-6; CDR3aa: CASSLDGTGTQETQYF; CDR3nt: TGTGCCAGCAGCTTAGACGGAACAGGGACCCAAGAGACCCAGTACTTC
abundance: NA; d_gene: NA; j_gene: TRBJ1-5; v_gene: TRBV4-1; CDR3aa: CASSPQRYQPQHF; CDR3nt: TGCGCCAGCAGCCCGCAGAGGTATCAGCCCCAGCATTTT
abundance: NA; d_gene: TRBD2; j_gene: TRBJ2-2; v_gene: TRBV7-8; CDR3aa: CASSLRGSGGSTGELFF; CDR3nt: TGTGCCAGCAGCCTCCGTGGTAGCGGGGGTTCCACCGGGGAGCTGTTTTTT
abundance: NA; d_gene: TRBD1; j_gene: TRBJ2-7; v_gene: TRBV10-3; CDR3aa: CAISGTGAYEQYF; CDR3nt: TGTGCCATCAGCGGGACAGGGGCCTACGAGCAGTACTTC
abundance: NA; d_gene: NA; j_gene: TRBJ1-1; v_gene: TRBV18; CDR3aa: CASSPQRSGEAFF; CDR3nt: TGTGCCAGCTCACCCCAGCGGAGCGGTGAAGCTTTCTTT
abundance: few; d_gene: NA; j_gene: TRBJ1-1; v_gene: TRBV10-2; CDR3aa: CASSDPQGLTTEAFF; CDR3nt: TGCGCCAGCAGCGATCCACAGGGCCTAACAACTGAAGCTTTCTTT
abundance: few; d_gene: NA; j_gene: TRBJ2-1; v_gene: TRBV4-2; CDR3aa: CASTPMSAEYNEQFF; CDR3nt: TGTGCCAGCACTCCGATGTCGGCGGAGTACAATGAGCAGTTCTTC
abundance: NA; d_gene: TRBD1; j_gene: TRBJ1-4; v_gene: TRBV6-6; CDR3aa: CASSYGQGATNEKLFF; CDR3nt: TGTGCCAGCAGTTACGGCCAGGGGGCAACTAATGAAAAACTGTTTTTT
abundance: NA; d_gene: NA; j_gene: TRBJ1-5; v_gene: TRBV18; CDR3aa: CASSPTSQPQHF; CDR3nt: TGTGCCAGCTCACCAACTTCTCAGCCCCAGCATTTT
abundance: once; d_gene: NA; j_gene: TRBJ1-3; v_gene: TRBV18; CDR3aa: CASSPPRVLGRNYSGNTIYF; CDR3nt: TGTGCCAGCTCACCACCTCGGGTACTCGGGAGGAACTACTCTGGAAACACCATATATTTT
abundance: NA; d_gene: TRBD1; j_gene: TRBJ2-1; v_gene: TRBV29-1; CDR3aa: CSVGSGTGGIYEQFF; CDR3nt: TGCAGCGTGGGATCCGGGACAGGGGGCATCTATGAGCAGTTCTTC
abundance: few; d_gene: TRBD1; j_gene: TRBJ1-4; v_gene: TRBV6-6; CDR3aa: CASSYPQGNNEKLFF; CDR3nt: TGTGCCAGCAGTTACCCACAGGGGAATAATGAAAAACTGTTTTTT
abundance: NA; d_gene: TRBD1; j_gene: TRBJ2-3; v_gene: TRBV7-9; CDR3aa: CASSSHQRTGGPDTQYF; CDR3nt: TGTGCCAGCAGCTCCCACCAGAGGACAGGGGGGCCAGATACGCAGTATTTT
abundance: NA; d_gene: NA; j_gene: TRBJ1-1; v_gene: TRBV18; CDR3aa: CASSPGSSQAFF; CDR3nt: TGTGCCAGCTCACCAGGGAGCAGTCAAGCTTTCTTT
abundance: NA; d_gene: NA; j_gene: TRBJ2-3; v_gene: TRBV4-1; CDR3aa: CASSQAEQDTQYF; CDR3nt: TGCGCCAGCAGCCAAGCGGAACAGGATACGCAGTATTTT
abundance: NA; d_gene: NA; j_gene: TRBJ1-1; v_gene: TRBV4-1; CDR3aa: CASSQTGSMNTEAFF; CDR3nt: TGCGCCAGCAGCCAAACAGGGTCGATGAACACTGAAGCTTTCTTT
abundance: NA; d_gene: TRBD1; j_gene: TRBJ2-2; v_gene: TRBV2; CDR3aa: CASKGQGVTGELFF; CDR3nt: TGTGCCAGCAAGGGGCAGGGGGTCACCGGGGAGCTGTTTTTT
abundance: NA; d_gene: TRBD1; j_gene: TRBJ1-1; v_gene: TRBV5-1; CDR3aa: CASSWDSPGQGNTEAFF; CDR3nt: TGCGCCAGCAGCTGGGACTCTCCGGGACAGGGGAACACTGAAGCTTTCTTT
abundance: NA; d_gene: NA; j_gene: TRBJ2-1; v_gene: TRBV7-2; CDR3aa: CASSLVQGRNEQFF; CDR3nt: TGTGCCAGCAGCTTAGTTCAGGGGCGTAATGAGCAGTTCTTC
abundance: NA; d_gene: NA; j_gene: TRBJ2-5; v_gene: TRBV19; CDR3aa: CASSRTSQETQYF; CDR3nt: TGTGCCAGTAGTAGAACTAGCCAAGAGACCCAGTACTTC
abundance: NA; d_gene: TRBD2; j_gene: TRBJ2-1; v_gene: TRBV18; CDR3aa: CASSPTYERGGAKGNEQFF; CDR3nt: TGTGCCAGCTCACCTACATATGAACGGGGAGGGGCGAAAGGGAATGAGCAGTTCTTC